This is a list of T cell receptor beta chains from one sample in a study of PD-1 blockade in classical Hodgkin lymphoma. Clones were sequenced by immunoSEQ multiplex PCR, and TCRdb holds only the in-frame ones, with some missing. The sample yields about 13,000 clones, about four fifths seen once. The input for sequencing was peripheral blood mononuclear cells (PBMCs), taken at baseline. These receptor sequences come from a human donor with classical Hodgkin lymphoma. Each CDR3 is given with its conserved first and last residue. Fields, in order: V gene, D gene, clone size, J gene, CDR3 protein, CDR3 DNA. A D gene is named only where the DNA matches it firmly. Part of the rows lack a size; the others show once, few, many or a class for expanded clones.

TRBV4-3	NA	few	TRBJ1-1	CASSHLGGTEAFF	TGCGCCAGCAGCCACCTAGGGGGTACTGAAGCTTTCTTT
TRBV18	NA	few	TRBJ1-1	CASSHKAAAPMNTEAFF	TGTGCCAGCTCCCACAAGGCGGCAGCACCTATGAACACTGAAGCTTTCTTT
TRBV5-1	NA	NA	TRBJ2-7	CASSLASGPGYDEQYF	TGCGCCAGCAGCTTGGCGTCGGGGCCAGGGTATGACGAGCAGTACTTC
TRBV6-5	NA	NA	TRBJ2-1	CASSYLGTEFF	TGTGCCAGCAGTTACCTCGGGACTGAGTTCTTC
TRBV18	NA	NA	TRBJ1-5	CASSLSGDQPQHF	TGTGCCAGCTCCCTATCGGGGGATCAGCCCCAGCATTTT
TRBV27	NA	few	TRBJ1-1	CASSLLGRTEAFF	TGTGCCAGCAGTTTACTGGGTCGGACTGAAGCTTTCTTT
TRBV9	NA	once	TRBJ1-2	CASSVGGGGYTF	TGTGCCAGCAGCGTAGGGGGCGGTGGCTACACCTTC
TRBV19	NA	NA	TRBJ2-5	CASSIGGPQETQYF	TGTGCCAGTAGTATAGGGGGACCCCAAGAGACCCAGTACTTC
TRBV5-1	NA	NA	TRBJ2-2	CANSLVQGADTGELFF	TGCGCCAACAGCTTGGTGCAGGGAGCGGACACCGGGGAGCTGTTTTTT
TRBV5-1	NA	few	TRBJ2-3	CASSLGDPSTDTQYF	TGCGCCAGCAGCTTGGGTGACCCAAGCACAGATACGCAGTATTTT
TRBV5-4	NA	NA	TRBJ2-4	CASSYEGAKNIQYF	TGTGCCAGCAGTTATGAGGGGGCCAAAAACATTCAGTACTTC
TRBV6-1	TRBD1	NA	TRBJ1-4	CASSDRQGREKLFF	TGTGCCAGCAGTGATCGACAGGGGCGGGAAAAACTGTTTTTT
TRBV11-2	NA	NA	TRBJ2-7	CASSHHRATVYEQYF	TGTGCCAGCAGCCATCACAGGGCCACTGTCTACGAGCAGTACTTC
TRBV6-5	NA	NA	TRBJ2-3	CASSVLGDTQYF	TGTGCCAGCAGTGTCCTAGGAGATACGCAGTATTTT
TRBV4-3	TRBD2	few	TRBJ2-2	CASSQGLGGELFF	TGCGCCAGCAGCCAGGGACTAGGCGGGGAGCTGTTTTTT
TRBV4-2	NA	NA	TRBJ1-3	CASSQDRAFSGNTIYF	TGTGCCAGCAGCCAAGATAGGGCATTCTCTGGAAACACCATATATTTT
TRBV4-3	TRBD2	few	TRBJ2-1	CASSQDGTSYNEQFF	TGCGCCAGCAGCCAAGACGGGACTAGCTACAATGAGCAGTTCTTC
TRBV10-2	NA	few	TRBJ2-1	CASSESGGNEQFF	TGCGCCAGCAGTGAGTCGGGTGGCAATGAGCAGTTCTTC
TRBV11-3	TRBD2	NA	TRBJ2-3	CASSRGLADSTDTQYF	TGTGCCAGCAGCCGTGGTCTAGCGGATAGCACAGATACGCAGTATTTT
TRBV9	NA	NA	TRBJ1-6	CASSVAGVISPLHF	TGTGCCAGCAGCGTAGCTGGGGTAATTTCACCCCTCCACTTT
TRBV28	TRBD1	NA	TRBJ2-2	CASRKQGALITGELFF	TGTGCCAGCAGAAAACAGGGGGCGCTTATCACCGGGGAGCTGTTTTTT
TRBV2	TRBD1	NA	TRBJ2-7	CASTLDRGHEQYF	TGTGCCAGCACCTTGGACAGGGGGCATGAGCAGTACTTC
TRBV7-2	TRBD1	few	TRBJ1-2	CASSSTYRGYGYTF	TGTGCCAGCAGCTCGACTTACAGGGGCTATGGCTACACCTTC
TRBV5-1	TRBD1	NA	TRBJ1-1	CASSLLTGEDSEAFF	TGCGCCAGCAGCCTTCTGACAGGGGAGGACTCTGAAGCTTTCTTT
TRBV5-1	TRBD2	few	TRBJ2-2	CASKISGGAANTGELFF	TGCGCCAGCAAAATTAGCGGGGGCGCCGCGAACACCGGGGAGCTGTTTTTT
TRBV23-1	NA	NA	TRBJ2-7	CASSQDELIPLWNEQYF	TGCGCCAGCAGCCAAGATGAGTTGATTCCTCTTTGGAACGAGCAGTACTTC
TRBV6-5	NA	NA	TRBJ2-3	CASSRADPDTQYF	TGTGCCAGCAGTCGAGCGGACCCAGATACGCAGTATTTT
TRBV18	NA	NA	TRBJ2-6	CASSPLPARVSGANVLTF	TGTGCCAGCTCACCACTCCCAGCCAGGGTCTCTGGGGCCAACGTCCTGACTTTC
TRBV18	NA	NA	TRBJ2-7	CASSPFDSSSYEQYF	TGTGCCAGCTCACCTTTCGACAGTAGCTCCTACGAGCAGTACTTC
TRBV6-6	NA	NA	TRBJ1-3	CASSHLDSFSGNTIYF	TGTGCCAGCAGTCACTTGGACAGCTTCTCTGGAAACACCATATATTTT
TRBV6-5	NA	NA	TRBJ1-1	CASTYNTEAFF	TGTGCCAGCACCTATAACACTGAAGCTTTCTTT
TRBV7-2	TRBD2	once	TRBJ2-1	CASSFSRVRGGRVYEQFF	TGTGCCAGCAGCTTTAGTAGGGTCCGGGGGGGCCGGGTCTATGAGCAGTTCTTC
TRBV5-1	NA	NA	TRBJ1-2	CASSLEGRPNYGYTF	TGCGCCAGCAGCTTGGAGGGGCGGCCTAACTATGGCTACACCTTC
TRBV28	TRBD2	NA	TRBJ2-1	CASLSGGAWNEQFF	TGTGCCAGCTTGAGCGGGGGGGCTTGGAATGAGCAGTTCTTC
TRBV5-6	TRBD1	NA	TRBJ1-2	CASSQTTGRYYGYTF	TGTGCCAGCAGCCAGACGACAGGGAGGTACTATGGCTACACCTTC
TRBV18	TRBD1	few	TRBJ1-2	CASSPYMTGLYGYTF	TGTGCCAGCTCACCCTATATGACAGGGTTGTATGGCTACACCTTC
TRBV6-1	NA	NA	TRBJ2-7	CASSFLKGGQDEQYF	TGTGCCAGCAGCTTCCTGAAAGGGGGGCAGGACGAGCAGTACTTC
TRBV7-9	NA	once	TRBJ2-3	CASSLWMGTQYF	TGTGCCAGCAGCTTATGGATGGGTACGCAGTATTTT
TRBV7-2	TRBD2	NA	TRBJ2-7	CASSLASGGTFYEQYF	TGTGCCAGCAGCTTAGCGAGCGGGGGGACGTTCTACGAGCAGTACTTC
TRBV7-8	TRBD1	few	TRBJ1-5	CASSPLTGVRRSNQPQHF	TGTGCCAGCAGCCCTTTAACAGGGGTAAGAAGAAGCAATCAGCCCCAGCATTTT
TRBV25-1	NA	NA	TRBJ1-5	CASHPGRQTTGNQPQHF	TGTGCCAGCCACCCAGGAAGGCAGACGACGGGCAATCAGCCCCAGCATTTT
TRBV29-1	NA	NA	TRBJ1-5	CSVGGGRGQPQHF	TGCAGCGTTGGGGGCGGGCGCGGTCAGCCCCAGCATTTT
TRBV6-1	TRBD1	NA	TRBJ2-7	CASSGPGTGTLYEQYF	TGTGCCAGCAGTGGTCCCGGGACAGGGACGCTTTACGAGCAGTACTTC
TRBV18	TRBD1	NA	TRBJ1-4	CASSPRGPNEKLFF	TGTGCCAGCTCACCTAGGGGGCCTAATGAAAAACTGTTTTTT
TRBV29-1	TRBD1	NA	TRBJ2-1	CSAGQGDNEQFF	TGCAGCGCAGGACAGGGGGACAATGAGCAGTTCTTC
TRBV7-2	NA	few	TRBJ2-7	CASSSGQSYEQYF	TGTGCCAGCAGCTCGGGACAATCCTACGAGCAGTACTTC
TRBV27	NA	NA	TRBJ1-5	CASSFSGAQPQHF	TGTGCCAGCAGTTTCTCAGGGGCCCAGCCCCAGCATTTT
TRBV18	NA	NA	TRBJ2-7	CASSVGRPYEQYF	TGTGCCAGCTCAGTGGGCAGACCCTACGAGCAGTACTTC
TRBV5-4	TRBD2	NA	TRBJ2-3	CASSPGLAGGPATQYF	TGTGCCAGCAGCCCGGGACTAGCGGGGGGGCCGGCTACGCAGTATTTT